This T cell receptor (beta chain) was found in a study of Ad26.COV2.S vaccination and SARS-CoV-2 variants. Looking at the study overall: In the COV1001 trial, the donor was in the Ad26.COV2.S arm.

The table lists this clone with a count of one. Other DNA sequences in this specimen translate into the identical CDR3. Germline V gene sequence: CDR1 GTSNPN, CDR2 SVGIG (reference sequence). The CDR3 totals 11 residues. Trimming removed 0 bases from V and 7 bases from J, with 4 bases in between. The protocol was immunoSEQ multiplex PCR, while the TCRdb copy is restricted to in-frame clones and leaves out a portion. The repertoire has hundreds of thousands of clones, 90% of them found once; the top ten carry about 12%. The sample's treatment: around 19 received Ad26.COV2.S at low or high dose, single or two shots; about 5 received placebo; per-sample allocation not given. The samples were gathered on day 63 after the first injection of vaccine or placebo.

The V and J genes are TRBV30 and TRBJ2-1; D unresolved. The receptor's source is a person aged 18-65 years who received the Ad26.COV2.S COVID-19 vaccine or a placebo. Sequencing used peripheral blood, obtained in a trial of Ad26.COV2.S vaccine versus placebo. The CDR3 sequence: CAWSVGNEQFF. The CDR3 DNA reads as TGTGCCTGGAGTGTGGGGAATGAGCAGTTCTTC.